The text below deals with one T cell receptor beta chain. This sample was included in a study of T-cell memory formation after mild COVID-19. Study in general: In these data, TCR clusters were largely donor specific.

After 5'RACE with constant-segment primers, TCR alpha and TCR beta cDNA libraries carrying sample barcodes and UMIs were obtained. TCRdb re-derived calls from the 5' RACE reads in MiXCR, one entry per CDR3 protein. The sample carries about 470,000 distinct CDR3 sequences, around a quarter recorded once. This TCR was sampled from an adult woman who had mild COVID-19 (a few samples of this study predate the infection). Cell type and time point are not known. The sequencing input was PBMCs or a T cell subset sorted from them (not recorded which).

The DNA of the CDR3 is TGTGCCAGCAGCTTACAGTCCCACTATGGCTACACCTTC. It translates to CASSLQSHYGYTF. This sequence joins TRBV7-9 and TRBJ1-2; D remains unclear. CDR1 and CDR2 (germline): SEHNR, FQNEAQ (reference sequence). The ends were cut back, 2 bases at V and 3 bases at J, with 7 bases in the middle. The CDR3 consists of 13 residues.